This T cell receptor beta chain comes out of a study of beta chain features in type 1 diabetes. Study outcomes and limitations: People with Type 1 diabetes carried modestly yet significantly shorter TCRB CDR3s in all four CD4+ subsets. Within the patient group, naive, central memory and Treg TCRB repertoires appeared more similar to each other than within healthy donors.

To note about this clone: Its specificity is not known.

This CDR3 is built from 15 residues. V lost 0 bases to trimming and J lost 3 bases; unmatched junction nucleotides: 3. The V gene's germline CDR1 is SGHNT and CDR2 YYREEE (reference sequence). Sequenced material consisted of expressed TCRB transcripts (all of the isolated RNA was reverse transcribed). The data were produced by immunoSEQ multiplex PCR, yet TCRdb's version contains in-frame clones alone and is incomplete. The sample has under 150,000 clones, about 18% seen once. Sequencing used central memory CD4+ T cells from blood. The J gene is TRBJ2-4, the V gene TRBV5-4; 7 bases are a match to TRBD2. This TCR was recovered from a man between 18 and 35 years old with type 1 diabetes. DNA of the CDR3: TGTGCCAGCAGCTTGGTCGGGGAGGGCAAAAACATTCAGTACTTC. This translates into CASSLVGEGKNIQYF.